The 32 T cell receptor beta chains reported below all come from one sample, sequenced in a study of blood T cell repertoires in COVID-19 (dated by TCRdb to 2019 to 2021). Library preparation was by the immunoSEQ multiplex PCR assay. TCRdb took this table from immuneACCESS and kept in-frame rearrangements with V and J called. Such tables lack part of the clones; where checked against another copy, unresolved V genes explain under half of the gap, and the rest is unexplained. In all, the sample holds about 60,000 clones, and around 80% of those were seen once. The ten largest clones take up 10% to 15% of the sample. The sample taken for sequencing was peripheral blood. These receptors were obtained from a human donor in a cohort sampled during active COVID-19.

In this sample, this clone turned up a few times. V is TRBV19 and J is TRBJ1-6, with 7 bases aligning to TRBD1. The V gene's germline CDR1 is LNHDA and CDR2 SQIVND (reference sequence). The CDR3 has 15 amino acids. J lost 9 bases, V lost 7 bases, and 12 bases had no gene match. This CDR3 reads CASTIGQAQASPLHF. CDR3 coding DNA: TGTGCCAGTACTATCGGACAGGCACAGGCTTCACCCCTCCACTTT.

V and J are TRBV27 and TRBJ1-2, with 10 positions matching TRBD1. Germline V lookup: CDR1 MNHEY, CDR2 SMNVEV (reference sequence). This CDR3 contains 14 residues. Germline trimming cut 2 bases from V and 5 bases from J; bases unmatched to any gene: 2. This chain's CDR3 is CASSLKGQGYGYTF. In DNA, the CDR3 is TGTGCCAGCAGTTTAAAGGGACAGGGGTATGGCTACACCTTC.

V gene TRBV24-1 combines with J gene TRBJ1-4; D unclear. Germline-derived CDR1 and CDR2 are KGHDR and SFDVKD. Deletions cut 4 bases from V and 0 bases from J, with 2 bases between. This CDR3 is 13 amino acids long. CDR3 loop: CATSDTTNEKLFF. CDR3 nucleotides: TGTGCCACCAGTGACACAACTAATGAAAAACTGTTTTTT.

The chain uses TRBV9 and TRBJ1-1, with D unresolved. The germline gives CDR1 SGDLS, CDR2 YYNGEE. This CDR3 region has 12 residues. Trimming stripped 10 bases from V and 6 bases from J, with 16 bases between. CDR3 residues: CAPVGRGPEAFF. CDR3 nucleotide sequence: TGTGCCCCAGTTGGTAGAGGCCCTGAAGCTTTCTTT.

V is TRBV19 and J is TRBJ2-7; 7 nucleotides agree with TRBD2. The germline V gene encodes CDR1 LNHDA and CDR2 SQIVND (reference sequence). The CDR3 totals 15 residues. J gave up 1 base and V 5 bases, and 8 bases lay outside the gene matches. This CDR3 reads CASSSYSGASYEQYF. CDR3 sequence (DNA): TGTGCCAGTAGTTCTTACAGCGGGGCTTCCTACGAGCAGTACTTC. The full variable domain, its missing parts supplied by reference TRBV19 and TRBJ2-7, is DGGITQSPKYLFRKEGQNVTLSCEQNLNHDAMYWYRQDPGQGLRLIYYSQIVNDFQKGDIAEGYSVSREKKESFPLTVTSAQKNPTAFYLCASSSYSGASYEQYFGPGTRLTVT.

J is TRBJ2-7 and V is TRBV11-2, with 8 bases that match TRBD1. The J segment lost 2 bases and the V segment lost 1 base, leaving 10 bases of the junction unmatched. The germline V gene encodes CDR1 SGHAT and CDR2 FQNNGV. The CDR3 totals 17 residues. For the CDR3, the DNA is TGTGCCAGCAGCTTAGGGCCACCGGGACAGGTTACCTACGAGCAGTACTTC. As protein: CASSLGPPGQVTYEQYF.

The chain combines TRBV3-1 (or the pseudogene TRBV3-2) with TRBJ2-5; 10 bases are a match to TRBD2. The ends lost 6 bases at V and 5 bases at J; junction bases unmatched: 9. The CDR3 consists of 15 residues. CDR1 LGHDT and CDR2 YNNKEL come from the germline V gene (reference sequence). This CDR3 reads CASRLAGVAGETQYF. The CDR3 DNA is TGTGCCAGCAGGCTAGCGGGAGTTGCGGGGGAGACCCAGTACTTC.

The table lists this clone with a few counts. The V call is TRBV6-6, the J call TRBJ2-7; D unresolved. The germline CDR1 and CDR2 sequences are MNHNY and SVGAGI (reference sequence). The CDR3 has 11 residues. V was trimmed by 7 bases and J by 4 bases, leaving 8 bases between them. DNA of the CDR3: TGTGCCAGCACCTCTTCGTACGAGCAGTACTTC. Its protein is CASTSSYEQYF.

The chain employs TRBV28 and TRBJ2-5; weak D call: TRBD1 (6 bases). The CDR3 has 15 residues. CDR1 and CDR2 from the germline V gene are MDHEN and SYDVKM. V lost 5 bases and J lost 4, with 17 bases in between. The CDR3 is CASSPTGFTVETQYF. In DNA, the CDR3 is TGTGCCAGCAGTCCCACAGGGTTTACTGTAGAGACCCAGTACTTC.

The CDR3 reads CASSSRVSTDTQYF. The DNA for the CDR3 is TGTGCCAGCAGCTCCCGGGTTAGCACAGATACGCAGTATTTT. This chain links TRBV5-4 with TRBJ2-3; D call uncertain. Per germline, CDR1 SGHNT and CDR2 YYREEE (reference sequence). Trimming pared 3 bases from V and 0 bases from J, leaving 8 bases between. The CDR3 loop spans 14 amino acids.

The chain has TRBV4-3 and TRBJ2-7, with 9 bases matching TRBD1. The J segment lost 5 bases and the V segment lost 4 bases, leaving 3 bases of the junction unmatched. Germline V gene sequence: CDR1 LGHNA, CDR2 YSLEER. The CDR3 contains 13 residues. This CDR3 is CASSLGQGHEQYF. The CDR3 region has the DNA TGCGCCAGCAGCCTAGGACAGGGGCACGAGCAGTACTTC.

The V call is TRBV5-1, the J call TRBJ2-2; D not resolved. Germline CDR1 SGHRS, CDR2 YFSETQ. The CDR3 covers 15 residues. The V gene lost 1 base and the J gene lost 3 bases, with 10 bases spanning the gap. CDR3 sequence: CASSLRPGHTGELFF. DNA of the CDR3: TGCGCCAGCAGCTTGCGTCCAGGCCACACCGGGGAGCTGTTTTTT.

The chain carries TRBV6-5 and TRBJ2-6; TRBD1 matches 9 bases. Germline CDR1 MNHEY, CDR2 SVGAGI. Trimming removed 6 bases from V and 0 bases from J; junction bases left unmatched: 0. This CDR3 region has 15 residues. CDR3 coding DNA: TGTGCCAGCAGGACAGGGGGCTCTGGGGCCAACGTCCTGACTTTC. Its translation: CASRTGGSGANVLTF.

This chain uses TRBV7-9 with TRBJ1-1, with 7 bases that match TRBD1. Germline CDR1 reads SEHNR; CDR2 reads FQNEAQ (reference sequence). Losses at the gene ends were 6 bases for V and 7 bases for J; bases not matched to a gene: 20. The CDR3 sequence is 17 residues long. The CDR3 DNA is TGTGCCAGCAGACTATTTACCAGCGACAGGGTGAGGGGTGAAGCTTTCTTT. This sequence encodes CASRLFTSDRVRGEAFF.

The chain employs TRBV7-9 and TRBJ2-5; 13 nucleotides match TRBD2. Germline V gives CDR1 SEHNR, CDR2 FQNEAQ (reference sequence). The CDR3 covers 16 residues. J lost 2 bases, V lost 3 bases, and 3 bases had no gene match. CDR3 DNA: TGTGCCAGCAGCTTTACGGGACTAGCGGGACAAGAGACCCAGTACTTC. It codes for CASSFTGLAGQETQYF. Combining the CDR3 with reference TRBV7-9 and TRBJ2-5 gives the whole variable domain DTGVSQNPRHKITKRGQNVTFRCDPISEHNRLYWYRQTLGQGPEFLTYFQNEAQLEKSRLLSDRFSAERPKGSFSTLEIQRTEQGDSAMYLCASSFTGLAGQETQYFGPGTRLLVL.

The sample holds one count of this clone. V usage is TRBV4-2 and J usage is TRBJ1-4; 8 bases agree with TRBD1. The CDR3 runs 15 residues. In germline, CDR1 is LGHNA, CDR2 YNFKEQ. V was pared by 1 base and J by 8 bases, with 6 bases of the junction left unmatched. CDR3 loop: CASSQGGTGDEKLFF. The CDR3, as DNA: TGTGCCAGCAGCCAAGGAGGGACAGGAGACGAAAAACTGTTTTTT.

The CDR3 DNA follows: TGTGCCAGCAGCATTACTAGCGGCCCTCCCGGCGAGCAGTACTTC. Translation: CASSITSGPPGEQYF. This chain uses TRBV7-8 with TRBJ2-7, with 8 bases aligning to TRBD2. V lost 5 bases, J lost 6 bases, and 12 bases stayed unmatched. CDR3 length equals 15 residues. CDR1 and CDR2 (germline): SGHVS, FQNEAQ.

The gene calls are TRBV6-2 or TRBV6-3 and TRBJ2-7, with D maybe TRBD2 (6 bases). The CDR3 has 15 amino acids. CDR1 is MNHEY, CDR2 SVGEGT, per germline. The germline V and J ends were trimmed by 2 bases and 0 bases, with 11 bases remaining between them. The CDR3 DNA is TGTGCCAGCAGTTACGGACTACTCTTCTCCTACGAGCAGTACTTC. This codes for CASSYGLLFSYEQYF.

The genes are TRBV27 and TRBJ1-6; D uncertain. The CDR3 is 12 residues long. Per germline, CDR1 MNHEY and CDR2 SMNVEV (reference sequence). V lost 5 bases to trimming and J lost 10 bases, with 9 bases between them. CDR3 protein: CASSPGGSPLHF. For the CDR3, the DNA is TGTGCCAGCAGTCCTGGAGGATCACCCCTCCACTTT.

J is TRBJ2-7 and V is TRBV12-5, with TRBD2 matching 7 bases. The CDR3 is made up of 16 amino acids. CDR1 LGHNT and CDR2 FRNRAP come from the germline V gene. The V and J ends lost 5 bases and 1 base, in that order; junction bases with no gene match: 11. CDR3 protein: CASGPGTAGASYEQYF. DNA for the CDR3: TGTGCTAGTGGTCCCGGGACCGCGGGAGCTTCCTACGAGCAGTACTTC.

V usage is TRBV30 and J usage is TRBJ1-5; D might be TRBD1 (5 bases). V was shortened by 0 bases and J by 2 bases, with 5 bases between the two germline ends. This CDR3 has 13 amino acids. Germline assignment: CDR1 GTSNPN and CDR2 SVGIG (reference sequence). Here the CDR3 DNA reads TGTGCCTGGAGTGTACAGGGCAATCAGCCCCAGCATTTT. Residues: CAWSVQGNQPQHF. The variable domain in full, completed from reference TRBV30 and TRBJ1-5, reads SQTIHQWPATLVQPVGSPLSLECTVEGTSNPNLYWYRQAAGRGLQLLFYSVGIGQISSEVPQNLSASRPQDRQFILSSKKLLLSDSGFYLCAWSVQGNQPQHFGDGTRLSIL.

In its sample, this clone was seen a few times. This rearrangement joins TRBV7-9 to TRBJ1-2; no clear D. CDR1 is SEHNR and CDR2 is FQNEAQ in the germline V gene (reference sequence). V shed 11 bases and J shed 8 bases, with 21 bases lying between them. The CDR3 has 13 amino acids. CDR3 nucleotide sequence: TGTGCCGCCATAGGCTCCGAGCGCTGGGGCTACACCTTC. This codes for CAAIGSERWGYTF.

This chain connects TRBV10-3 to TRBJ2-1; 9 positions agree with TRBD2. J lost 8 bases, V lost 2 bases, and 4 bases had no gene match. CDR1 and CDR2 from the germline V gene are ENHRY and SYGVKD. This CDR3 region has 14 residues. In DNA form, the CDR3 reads TGTGCCATCAGTGAGCGCGGGAGGGCCCATGAGCAGTTCTTC. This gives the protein CAISERGRAHEQFF.

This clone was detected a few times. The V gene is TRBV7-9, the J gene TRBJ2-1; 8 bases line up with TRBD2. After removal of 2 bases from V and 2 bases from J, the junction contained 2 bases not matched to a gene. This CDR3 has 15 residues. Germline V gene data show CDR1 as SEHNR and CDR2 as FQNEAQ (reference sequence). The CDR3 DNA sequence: TGTGCCAGCAGCTTATCTAGCGGGCCCTACAATGAGCAGTTCTTC. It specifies CASSLSSGPYNEQFF.

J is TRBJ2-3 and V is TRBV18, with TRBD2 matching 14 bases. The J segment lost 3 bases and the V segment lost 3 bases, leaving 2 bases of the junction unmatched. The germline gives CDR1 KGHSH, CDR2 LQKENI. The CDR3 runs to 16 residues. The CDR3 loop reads CASSPGTSGRTDTQYF. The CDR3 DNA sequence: TGTGCCAGCTCACCCGGGACTAGCGGGAGAACAGATACGCAGTATTTT.

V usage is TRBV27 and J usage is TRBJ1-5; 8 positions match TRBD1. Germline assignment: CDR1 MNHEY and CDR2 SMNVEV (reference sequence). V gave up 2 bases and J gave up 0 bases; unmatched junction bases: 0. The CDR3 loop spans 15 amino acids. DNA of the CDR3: TGTGCCAGCAGTTTAACAGGGGGTAGCAATCAGCCCCAGCATTTT. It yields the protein CASSLTGGSNQPQHF.

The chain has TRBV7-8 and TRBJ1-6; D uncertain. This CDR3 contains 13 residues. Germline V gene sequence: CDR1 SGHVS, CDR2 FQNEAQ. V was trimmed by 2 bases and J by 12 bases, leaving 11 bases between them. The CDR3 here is CASSLNSAGPLHF. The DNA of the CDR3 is TGTGCCAGCAGCTTAAATTCAGCGGGACCCCTCCACTTT.

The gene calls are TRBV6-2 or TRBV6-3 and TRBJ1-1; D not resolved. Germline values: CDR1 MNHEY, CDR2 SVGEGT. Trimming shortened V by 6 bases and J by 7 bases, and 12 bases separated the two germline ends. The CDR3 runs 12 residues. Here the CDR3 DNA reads TGTGCCAGCAGCCTCAACAGATATGAAGCTTTCTTT. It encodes CASSLNRYEAFF.

The CDR3: CATSEGGTGEQYF. CDR3 in DNA: TGTGCCACCAGTGAGGGGGGGACGGGCGAGCAGTACTTC. J is TRBJ2-7 and V is TRBV24-1; 7 nucleotides agree with TRBD2. CDR1 is KGHDR, CDR2 SFDVKD, per germline. The CDR3 runs to 13 residues. V trimming: 4 bases; J trimming: 6 bases; junction bases outside the gene matches: 5.

CDR3 region: CSVDSLAGVGSGPQYF. Written as DNA, the CDR3 is TGCAGCGTCGATTCATTAGCGGGAGTAGGCTCGGGGCCCCAGTACTTC. This sequence joins TRBV29-1 and TRBJ2-5, with TRBD2 matching over 9 bases. Trimming at V came to 6 bases and at J to 9 bases, leaving 20 bases not matched to a gene. The CDR3 is 16 residues long. Germline CDR1 and CDR2: SQVTM and ANQGSEA.

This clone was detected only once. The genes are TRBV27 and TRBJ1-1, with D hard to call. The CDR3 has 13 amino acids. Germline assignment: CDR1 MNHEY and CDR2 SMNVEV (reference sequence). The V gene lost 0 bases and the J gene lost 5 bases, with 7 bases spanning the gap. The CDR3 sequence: CASSLSGGTEAFF. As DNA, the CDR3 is TGTGCCAGCAGTTTATCGGGCGGGACTGAAGCTTTCTTT.

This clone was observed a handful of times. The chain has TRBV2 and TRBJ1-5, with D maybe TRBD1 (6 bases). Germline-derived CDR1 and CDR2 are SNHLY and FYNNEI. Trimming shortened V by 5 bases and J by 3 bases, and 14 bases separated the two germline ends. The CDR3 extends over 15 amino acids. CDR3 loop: CASSTGQLNNQPQHF. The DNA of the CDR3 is TGTGCCAGCAGTACTGGACAGCTTAACAATCAGCCCCAGCATTTT.